This TCR beta chain was observed in a study of T cells in Graves' hyperthyroidism and ophthalmopathy. Broader study findings: Most thyroid clonotypes with frequency above 0.001 were detected in blood.

Comments on this clonotype: As yet, its antigen is unknown. This may stem from a read error, because a much larger clone lies one nucleotide away.

Used for diagnoses were clinical symptoms, serum thyroxine and TRAb, thyroid ultrasound and orbital computed tomography. Amplification yielded TCR beta CDR3 regions, with RNA transcripts as the source. With the HTBI primer set, the TCR CDR3 went through a first round of RT-PCR. TCRdb re-called the multiplex PCR reads with MiXCR, one entry per CDR3 protein. The data show some 510,000 distinct CDR3 sequences, 46% seen once. Per the germline V gene, CDR1 is SNHLY and CDR2 is FYNNEI. The length of the CDR3 is 11 residues. With 0 bases removed from V and 6 bases from J, the gap between germline ends came to 2 bases.

This rearrangement joins TRBV2 to TRBJ1-2; the D is unclear. The receptor comes from a woman aged 18-29 years with Graves' hyperthyroidism. Sequencing was done on a sample of peripheral blood or thyroid tissue (not recorded which). The CDR3 loop is CASSEANGYTF. In nucleotides, the CDR3 is TGTGCCAGCAGTGAAGCGAATGGCTACACCTTC.